The clone carrying this T cell receptor (beta chain) appeared many times. The data are from a study of T-cell reconstitution after alpha-beta-depleted transplantation in children. V lost 5 bases and J lost 2; bases outside the gene matches: 3. This CDR3 comprises 14 residues. A library of TCRbeta sequences, prepared with unique molecular identifiers, was generated. One entry per CDR3 protein results from TCRdb running MiXCR on the PCR reads. The profile shows a few hundred thousand distinct CDR3 sequences, around a tenth of them singletons. The receptor was isolated from a male patient aged 2 to 10 who had a stem cell transplant for chronic granulomatous disease, so the T cells may come from the graft donor. The chain carries TRBV12-3 or TRBV12-4 and TRBJ2-5, with 9 bases fitting TRBD1. Material: peripheral blood, obtained 180 days after TCRalphabeta/CD19-depleted stem cell transplant. The CDR3 bases are TGTGCCAGCAGTCAAGGACAGGGGCAAGAGACCCAGTACTTC. It yields the protein CASSQGQGQETQYF.